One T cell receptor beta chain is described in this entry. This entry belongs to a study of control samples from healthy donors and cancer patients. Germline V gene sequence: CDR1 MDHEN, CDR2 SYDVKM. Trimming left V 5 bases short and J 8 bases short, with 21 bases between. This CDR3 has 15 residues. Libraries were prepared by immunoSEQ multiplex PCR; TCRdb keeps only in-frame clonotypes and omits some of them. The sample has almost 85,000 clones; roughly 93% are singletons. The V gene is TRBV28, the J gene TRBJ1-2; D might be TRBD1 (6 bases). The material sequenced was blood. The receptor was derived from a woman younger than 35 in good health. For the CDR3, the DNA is TGTGCCAGCAGTCCAATATCCCAGGGGCGCAAGGGCTACACCTTC. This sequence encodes CASSPISQGRKGYTF.